The 9 T cell receptor beta chains below all came from one sample that was sequenced in a study of tumor-infiltrating lymphocytes in primary liver carcinoma. The tissue used was unsorted bulk material of roughly 17-34 mg. RNA and DNA were co-extracted from it with the AllPrep DNA/RNA mini kit. The input was 450 to 550 ng total RNA; TCR beta cDNA was made from it with a constant-region primer. Modified slightly, ARM-PCR produced TCR beta libraries over three nested multiplex PCR rounds. PCR rounds one and two used TRBV1-TRBV30 forward primers with a C-beta reverse primer for around 10 cycles each. One entry per CDR3 protein, called by TCRdb with MiXCR from the multiplex PCR reads. The profile shows about 23,000 distinct CDR3 sequences, approximately 80% of them singletons. Sequenced material: liver tumor tissue from sampling region 5. Subset of the sample: tumor region T5, tumor centre. These receptors originate from a woman in her 30s with primary liver carcinoma and hepatitis B virus infection.

This clonotype has a single count. The missing conserved phenylalanine or tryptophan at the end of this CDR3 makes a read error likely. This chain links TRBV28 with TRBJ2-3; TRBD1 is a possible D gene (5 bases). CDR1 and CDR2 from the germline V gene are MDHEN and SYDVKM. The CDR3 contains 17 residues. The CDR3 region has the DNA TGTGCCAGCAGTTTTGACAGTATGAGGTGGGGCGCAGATATGCAGTATTCT. Protein sequence: CASSFDSMRWGADMQYS.

This clonotype came up a few times. At one of its ends the junction is not consistent with the germline gene, which may arise from a read error. The chain joins TRBV6-5 to TRBJ1-2, with a weak D call TRBD1 (5 bases). Germline CDR1 and CDR2: MNHEY and SVGAGI. The CDR3 is 12 residues long. CDR3 coding DNA: TGTACCAGCACCCAAACGGGGGATGGCTACACCTTC. Amino acid sequence: CTSTQTGDGYTF.

CDR3 residues: CASNSNLPGSSDEKLFF. CDR3 in DNA: TGTGCCAGCAACTCCAACCTCCCAGGGAGTTCGGACGAAAAACTGTTTTTT. The chain links TRBV7-9 to TRBJ1-4; D may be TRBD1 (5 bases). The CDR3 has 17 residues. V was trimmed by 7 bases and J by 8 bases, leaving 26 bases between them. Germline CDR1 is SEHNR and CDR2 is FQNEAQ (reference sequence).

The V gene is TRBV12-3 or TRBV12-4, the J gene TRBJ2-1, with D possibly TRBD2 on 5 matching bases. The CDR3 is made up of 15 amino acids. V lost 6 bases to trimming and J lost 9 bases, with 21 bases between them. CDR3 region: CASSLFGISGLEQFF. The CDR3 DNA reads TGTGCCAGCAGCCTGTTCGGGATCAGCGGACTTGAGCAGTTCTTC.

CDR3 sequence: CASSLGLAWGLTDTQYF. CDR3 bases: TGTGCCAGCAGCCTGGGACTAGCGTGGGGCCTCACAGATACGCAGTATTTT. The rearrangement joins TRBV7-9 to TRBJ2-3, with 10 bases that match TRBD2. The V segment lost 5 bases and the J segment 2 bases; nucleotides outside the gene matches: 10. Looked up from germline, CDR1 is SEHNR and CDR2 is FQNEAQ (reference sequence). The CDR3 length is 17 residues.

As regards this clonotype: Likely a read error: the CDR3 ends without its conserved phenylalanine or tryptophan. The rearrangement links TRBV29-1 to TRBJ2-3, with D perhaps given as TRBD1 or TRBD2 (7 bases each). Germline CDR1 SQVTM, CDR2 ANQGSEA. V dropped 6 bases and J dropped 1 base, with 44 bases sitting between them. The CDR3 has 24 amino acids. The CDR3 spells CSVEQIQGRQGSAETSVGTDTQYL. CDR3 nucleotides: TGCAGCGTAGAGCAGATACAAGGCCGACAGGGTTCGGCGGAAACTAGCGTGGGCACAGATACGCAGTATCTT.

Concerning this clonotype itself: The CDR3 carries no conserved terminal phenylalanine or tryptophan, so it likely arises from a read error. The V gene is TRBV4-1, the J gene TRBJ2-1, with D uncertain. V shed 0 bases and J shed 4 bases, with 13 bases lying between them. This CDR3 has 16 residues. Germline V gives CDR1 MGHRA, CDR2 YSYEKL. The CDR3 DNA follows: TGCGCCAGCAGCCAAGAATCATCGACTGGATACAATGAGCAGTTCTCC. It is translated as CASSQESSTGYNEQFS.

By proportion, this clonotype is medium-sized (0.01 to 0.1%). V usage is TRBV19 and J usage is TRBJ2-1; D unresolved. V shed 10 bases and J shed 8 bases, with 12 bases lying between them. Germline-derived CDR1 and CDR2 are LNHDA and SQIVND (reference sequence). The CDR3 totals 11 residues. The CDR3 DNA reads TGTGCCACGTCTAGTTGGGATGAGCAGTTCTTC. Translation: CATSSWDEQFF.

CDR3 amino acids: CARSSTRSGRSGELFF. The CDR3 nucleotides read TGTGCCAGGAGTTCGACACGTAGTGGGAGGTCCGGGGAGCTGTTTTTT. The V gene is TRBV11-2, the J gene TRBJ2-2; possible D gene TRBD2, 6 bases. Germline loops: CDR1 SGHAT, CDR2 FQNNGV. The CDR3 length is 16 residues. Trimming shortened V by 9 bases and J by 6 bases, and 23 bases separated the two germline ends.